These T cell receptor beta chains were read from a single sample in a study of blood T cell repertoires in COVID-19. Produced via immunoSEQ multiplex PCR; TCRdb's table is partial and in-frame only. Here the sample spans around 210,000 clones, about 82% being singletons. Specimen: peripheral blood. The receptors were gathered from a man between 50 and 59 years old with COVID-19, enrolled during active disease. Both conserved end residues are trimmed from each CDR3.

J: TRBJ2-1; V: TRBV24-1; CDR3: ATSEPGQNNNEQF
J: TRBJ1-1; V: TRBV12-3/TRBV12-4; CDR3: ASRQGATEAF
J: TRBJ2-1; V: TRBV19; CDR3: ASDPAGDRFSYNEQF
J: TRBJ2-5; V: TRBV4-2; CDR3: ASSISLGGTQETQY
J: TRBJ2-1; V: TRBV7-3; CDR3: ASSVDRGEQF
J: TRBJ2-7; V: TRBV30; CDR3: AWSTGLGYEQY
J: TRBJ2-1; V: TRBV7-2; CDR3: ASSLGGGLSYNEQF
J: TRBJ2-5; V: TRBV23-1; CDR3: ASRARAQY
J: TRBJ2-3; V: TRBV19; CDR3: ASSATGLAGGRPDTQY
J: TRBJ2-2; V: TRBV2; CDR3: AWRSGGGNTGELF
J: TRBJ2-3; V: TRBV18; CDR3: ASSPYTHSNTDTQY